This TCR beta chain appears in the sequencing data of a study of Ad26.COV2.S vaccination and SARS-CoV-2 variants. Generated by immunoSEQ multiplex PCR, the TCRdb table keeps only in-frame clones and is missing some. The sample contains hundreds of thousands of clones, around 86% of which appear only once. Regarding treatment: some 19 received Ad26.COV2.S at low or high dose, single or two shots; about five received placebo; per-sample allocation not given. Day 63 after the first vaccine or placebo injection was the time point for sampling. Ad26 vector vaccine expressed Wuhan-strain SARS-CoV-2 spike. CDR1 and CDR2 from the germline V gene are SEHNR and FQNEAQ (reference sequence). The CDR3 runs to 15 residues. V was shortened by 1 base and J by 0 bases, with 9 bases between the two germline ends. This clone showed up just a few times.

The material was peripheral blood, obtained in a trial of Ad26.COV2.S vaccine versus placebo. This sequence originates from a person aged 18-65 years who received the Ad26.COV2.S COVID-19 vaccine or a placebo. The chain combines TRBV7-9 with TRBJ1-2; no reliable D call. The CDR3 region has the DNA TGTGCCAGCAGCTTAGTAGGCAGCGCTAACTATGGCTACACCTTC. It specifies CASSLVGSANYGYTF.